Listed here are 14 T cell receptor beta chains from one sample, sequenced in a study of B cell selection in AIRE deficiency. The assay was immunoSEQ multiplex PCR, and TCRdb's table has in-frame clones only and misses some. The table lists about 21,000 clones, 95% to 98% of them singletons. CD4+CD127+ cells were sorted as the conventional CD4 T cells. The sample comprised conventional CD4+ T cells sorted from PBMCs. The receptors were sampled from a human donor with AIRE deficiency.

V and J are TRBV5-5 and TRBJ1-3, with 7 bases aligning to TRBD1. The germline CDR1 and CDR2 sequences are SGHKS and YYEKEE (reference sequence). The CDR3 is 16 amino acids. The V segment lost 2 bases and the J segment 1 base; nucleotides outside the gene matches: 6. The CDR3 nucleotides read TGTGCCAGCAGCTTCTCAGGGGGTCGGTCTGGAAACACCATATATTTT. It specifies CASSFSGGRSGNTIYF.

The chain recombines TRBV9 with TRBJ2-5, with 7 nucleotides matching TRBD2. V trimming: 4 bases; J trimming: 5 bases; junction bases outside the gene matches: 5. This CDR3 is built from 13 residues. The germline V gene encodes CDR1 SGDLS and CDR2 YYNGEE. The CDR3 reads CASSPGLVETQYF. The CDR3 DNA reads as TGTGCCAGCAGCCCTGGACTAGTCGAGACCCAGTACTTC.

This clone was seen once. The chain couples TRBV19 to TRBJ2-5; D gene ambiguous. Between the trimmed V and J ends, which lost 3 bases and 5 bases, there was a span of 4 bases. This CDR3 spans 11 amino acids. Germline V lookup: CDR1 LNHDA, CDR2 SQIVND (reference sequence). The CDR3 protein is CASSISETQYF. CDR3 DNA: TGTGCCAGTAGTATTAGCGAGACCCAGTACTTC.

This clone occurred a few times. V is TRBV15 and J is TRBJ2-7; D is undetermined. The CDR3 has 15 amino acids. The V gene lost 3 bases and the J gene lost 1 base, with 13 bases spanning the gap. Germline-derived CDR1 and CDR2 are LNHNV and YYDKDF (reference sequence). The CDR3 sequence: CATSSPSTRSYEQYF. CDR3 nucleotides: TGTGCCACCAGCAGCCCCTCGACTCGATCCTACGAGCAGTACTTC.

The rearrangement joins TRBV14 to TRBJ2-7; D is uncertain. The CDR3 has 15 residues. From germline, CDR1 is SGHDN and CDR2 FVKESK. Trimming left V 3 bases short and J 0 bases short, with 12 bases between. The CDR3 DNA reads as TGTGCCAGCAGCCAGATGTCGACGTACTCCTACGAGCAGTACTTC. Protein: CASSQMSTYSYEQYF.

V and J are TRBV10-3 and TRBJ1-2; tentatively, D is TRBD1 (5 bases). The CDR3 is 16 residues long. Germline lookup yields CDR1 ENHRY and CDR2 SYGVKD. V was pared by 3 bases and J by 5 bases, with 19 bases between. CDR3 in DNA: TGTGCCATCAGTGAAGTGGGCAGGGAGTCCCAGTATGGCTACACCTTC. Translated, it gives CAISEVGRESQYGYTF.

The V gene is TRBV14, the J gene TRBJ1-5; D is perhaps TRBD1 (5 bases). Germline assignment: CDR1 SGHDN and CDR2 FVKESK. The CDR3 has 14 amino acids. V was trimmed by 4 bases and J by 3 bases, leaving 10 bases between them. The CDR3 spells CASSPQGDNQPQHF. For the CDR3, the DNA is TGTGCCAGCAGCCCTCAGGGTGACAATCAGCCCCAGCATTTT.

The chain recombines TRBV5-1 with TRBJ2-2; D is possibly TRBD1 (5 bases). This CDR3 contains 13 residues. CDR1 and CDR2 from the germline V gene are SGHRS and YFSETQ. V lost 5 bases to trimming and J lost 5 bases, with 10 bases between them. CDR3 in amino acids: CASRTAITGELFF. The CDR3 nucleotides are TGCGCCAGCAGGACAGCTATAACCGGGGAGCTGTTTTTT.

V and J are TRBV29-1 and TRBJ2-7; D is ambiguous. V lost 7 bases to trimming and J lost 3 bases, with 13 bases between them. The CDR3 is 12 amino acids. Germline V gives CDR1 SQVTM, CDR2 ANQGSEA. CDR3 sequence reads: CSALTDRYEQYF. In DNA form, the CDR3 reads TGCAGCGCCCTGACGGATCGCTACGAGCAGTACTTC.

This rearrangement joins TRBV7-9 to TRBJ1-1, with D possibly being TRBD1 (5 bases). Trimming removed 1 base at V and 7 bases at J, with 10 bases between. The CDR3 has 13 amino acids. Germline CDR1 and CDR2: SEHNR and FQNEAQ (reference sequence). CDR3 nucleotide sequence: TGTGCCAGCAGCTTAGGTACAGGTAATGAAGCTTTCTTT. Translated, it gives CASSLGTGNEAFF.

V and J are TRBV28 and TRBJ2-4, with TRBD1 identical over 10 bases. Trimming at V came to 3 bases and at J to 8 bases, leaving 10 bases not matched to a gene. The CDR3 is made up of 16 amino acids. CDR1 MDHEN and CDR2 SYDVKM come from the germline V gene. CDR3 coding DNA: TGTGCCAGCAGTTTTTTATTCGGGACAGGGGATGACATTCAGTACTTC. This codes for CASSFLFGTGDDIQYF.

This chain uses TRBV7-2 with TRBJ2-7, with TRBD1 as a possible D gene (6 bases). The CDR3 extends over 15 amino acids. The V end lost 5 bases, the J end lost 2 bases, and 16 bases lay between the germline ends. Germline lookup yields CDR1 SGHTA and CDR2 FQGNSA. CDR3 DNA: TGTGCCAGCAGCGTTCGGGTAGGACAGACCTACGAGCAGTACTTC. Its protein is CASSVRVGQTYEQYF. The full variable domain, with the rest looked up from reference TRBV7-2 and TRBJ2-7, is GAGVSQSPSNKVTEKGKDVELRCDPISGHTALYWYRQSLGQGLEFLIYFQGNSAPDKSGLPSDRFSAERTGGSVSTLTIQRTQQEDSAVYLCASSVRVGQTYEQYFGPGTRLTVT.

CDR3 nucleotide sequence: TGTGCCAGCAGCGTAGCCCGGGTGGCAGATACGCAGTATTTT. Amino acid sequence: CASSVARVADTQYF. The rearrangement uses TRBV9 and TRBJ2-3; D gene uncertain. The CDR3 totals 14 residues. Germline CDR1 reads SGDLS; CDR2 reads YYNGEE. The V end lost 0 bases, the J end lost 4 bases, and 9 bases lay between the germline ends.

This chain links TRBV4-1 with TRBJ2-2; TRBD1 might be the D (6 bases). CDR1 is MGHRA and CDR2 is YSYEKL in the germline V gene. V was clipped by 6 bases and J by 4 bases, with 12 bases between them. This CDR3 comprises 14 residues. CDR3 amino acids: CASRLQGTTGELFF. CDR3 nucleotides: TGCGCCAGCAGACTACAGGGAACCACCGGGGAGCTGTTTTTT.